This T cell receptor beta chain was retrieved from a study of shared clonotypes between healthy human individuals (TCRdb year 2020). For context, the study as a whole: The cohort comprised a couple of women and a few men aged 18 to 49 years. For each donor, CD4 naive and CD4 memory were each run on three plates, CD8 naive on two plates, and CD8 memory on one plate. To estimate repertoire size and how much clonotype sharing occurs between individuals, the study deeply sequenced the blood TCR repertoires of several healthy adults. To increase sequencing depth and limit assay-specific biases, different laboratories used diverse techniques to prepare libraries and sequence TCR repertoires. Leukapheresis yielded between about 0.9 and 10 billion PBMCs per donor. Points the paper makes about the study in general: Even with the large sequencing depth, rarefaction of the sorted-subset datasets indicated that sequencing was incomplete. Approximately 5% of naive CD4, 3.5% of naive CD8, roughly 2.4% of memory CD4, and approximately 0.39% of memory CD8 clonotypes were shared across four donors. Higher generation probabilities were observed for clonotypes shared by all four sorted-subset donors than for non-shared clonotypes. Based on pairwise subsampling, the degree of clonotype sharing among donors was expected to be affected by sequencing depth. Sampling was restricted to blood, and TCR repertoires in tissue are likely to differ from TCR repertoires in blood. The genetic and exposure-history diversity represented was limited by the small number of donors. Estimated clonotype richness was generally larger for naive than for memory subsets.

Turning to this clone: Its antigen is currently not known. One base away there is no much larger clone; base qualities are not given.

CDR1 and CDR2, looked up from the germline V gene, are SGDLS and YYNGEE. The junction shows trimming of 3 bases on V and 0 bases on J, and the gene matches do not reach 6 bases of it. The CDR3, from cysteine to phenylalanine, totals 15 residues. Only CDR3 DNA remains: 45 bases, in frame from the first base. Using the deep immunoSEQ assay, multiplex PCR amplified TCR CDR3 regions from genomic DNA. For each cell subset, the extracted genomic DNA was distributed evenly across all wells of several immunoSEQ 96-well plates, and each plate served as one replicate. For sorted subsets, roughly 0.2 ug genomic DNA, equal to 30,000 or so T cell genomes, was loaded into each replicate PCR. The purified libraries were quantified using a Qubit 3.0 fluorometer, sized with a Bioanalyzer 2100, and then quantified again using the KAPA Library Quantification kit. A separate single-read 150-cycle Illumina NextSeq 550 flow cell was used to sequence each immunoSEQ 96-well plate. Per the source publication's procedure: Because the immunoSEQ output included only junctional sequences and no quality scores, the filtering could not be the same as the filtering used for full-length reads. To assign V/J genes and CDR3, sequences were annotated using PyIR, a Python wrapper for IgBLAST v1.9, with IMGT germline references. Reads were filtered out if the reads had weak V/J assignments (E-value above 1e-6), no CDR3, stop codons, out-of-frame junctions, or ambiguous translated residues. V3J clonotypes were defined as sequences sharing the same inferred V gene, J gene, and CDR3 amino acid sequence. The percentage overlap between two repertoires was calculated by dividing the number of shared unique clonotypes by the size of the smaller repertoire. Three approaches were used to assess repertoire richness: RTK rarefaction, the Chao1 estimator, and Recon v2.1 estimates of unobserved clonotypes. Generation probabilities for all TCRbeta clonotypes obtained by the gDNA method from four donors were computed using OLGA. What TCRdb holds here is the immuneACCESS table cut down to in-frame rearrangements. Part of the clones is not present; checked against another copy, under half of the missing clones reflect an unresolved V gene, and the others are unexplained. The DNA gave D and trimming, while V, J and clone size come from that table. A total of some 2 million clones appear in this sample, 85% to 95% of them only once. 0.1% to 0.15% of the sample goes to the ten largest clones.

The donors were healthy, HIV-negative adults with no recently reported acute infections or vaccinations. All donors were Caucasian adults living in Nashville, Tennessee, USA. CD4+ T cells were enriched by magnetic negative selection; naive cells were then positively selected on CD45RA, and the negative fraction formed the memory subset. After blood collection by leukapheresis, PBMCs were isolated using Ficoll-Histopaque density gradient centrifugation and then cryopreserved in the vapor phase of liquid nitrogen. Analytical flow cytometry was used to check the purity and quantity of each magnetically sorted T cell population. From each sorted fraction, genomic DNA was isolated and quantified by UV absorbance on a Nanodrop 2000c.

Sequencing was done on a sample of naive CD4+ T cells sorted from blood. In light of the paper, this sample's cell subset or site label describes: CD45RA+ positively selected. This TCR came from a young man in good health. The V and J segments used are TRBV9 and TRBJ2-7, with 7 bases aligning to TRBD2. The CDR3 in this case is CASSGGSGTSYEQYF. The nucleotides read TGTGCCAGCAGCGGCGGGAGCGGAACCTCCTACGAGCAGTACTTC.